Presented here are 6 T cell receptor beta chains from one specimen sequenced in a study of blood T cell repertoires in COVID-19. TCRdb's table, derived via immunoSEQ multiplex PCR, lists solely in-frame clones and lacks some. This table holds fewer than 200,000 clones, roughly 78% found once. Source material: PBMCs or T cells enriched from blood (not recorded which). The receptors were sampled from a woman aged 65 to 85 in a cohort exposed to, infected with or recovered from COVID-19 (not recorded which).

V is TRBV18 and J is TRBJ2-7, with TRBD2 identical over 11 bases. The CDR3 is 14 residues long. CDR1 is KGHSH, CDR2 LQKENI, per germline. Trimming at V came to 3 bases and at J to 2 bases, leaving 0 bases not matched to a gene. CDR3 bases: TGTGCCAGCTCACCGGGACTAGCGGCCTACGAGCAGTACTTC. As protein: CASSPGLAAYEQYF.

The gene calls are TRBV18 and TRBJ2-7; the D gene is possibly TRBD1 (6 bases). The length of the CDR3 is 13 residues. The germline CDR1 and CDR2 sequences are KGHSH and LQKENI. V was clipped by 6 bases and J by 2 bases, with 11 bases between them. The DNA for the CDR3 is TGTGCCAGCTCTCAAGGACAGACCTACGAGCAGTACTTC. It codes for CASSQGQTYEQYF.

The rearrangement uses TRBV11-2 and TRBJ2-1; 14 nucleotides match TRBD2. J was trimmed by 10 bases and V by 1 base; bases with no gene match: 6. Per germline, CDR1 SGHAT and CDR2 FQNNGV. The CDR3 has 16 amino acids. CDR3 protein: CASSLGLAGGRREQFF. CDR3 in DNA: TGTGCCAGCAGCTTAGGACTAGCGGGAGGGAGGAGGGAGCAGTTCTTC.

This sequence joins TRBV18 and TRBJ2-3, with D possibly matching TRBD2 (6 bases). The ends were cut back, 5 bases at V and 1 base at J, with 22 bases in the middle. Germline CDR1 and CDR2: KGHSH and LQKENI. The CDR3 contains 18 residues. CDR3 nucleotide sequence: TGTGCCAGCTCAATCAGGAGGGCCCTGGCCTCTGGCACAGATACGCAGTATTTT. Protein sequence: CASSIRRALASGTDTQYF. The complete variable domain, with remaining parts taken from reference TRBV18 and TRBJ2-3, reads NAGVMQNPRHLVRRRGQEARLRCSPMKGHSHVYWYRQLPEEGLKFMVYLQKENIIDESGMPKERFSAEFPKEGPSILRIQQVVRGDSAAYFCASSIRRALASGTDTQYFGPGTRLTVL.

This clone was counted between two and nine times. The V gene is TRBV4-2, the J gene TRBJ2-3; D not resolved. Trimming pared 6 bases from V and 4 bases from J, leaving 14 bases between. CDR1 is LGHNA and CDR2 is YNFKEQ in the germline V gene. The CDR3 has 14 amino acids. The CDR3 nucleotides are TGTGCCAGCAGGTCGGAAGTCAGGCCAGATACGCAGTATTTT. It is translated as CASRSEVRPDTQYF.

J is TRBJ2-2 and V is TRBV9; no firm D call. Trimming removed 5 bases at V and 2 bases at J, with 4 bases between. The germline V gene encodes CDR1 SGDLS and CDR2 YYNGEE. This CDR3 comprises 12 residues. The CDR3 sequence is CASRANTGELFF. The CDR3 DNA sequence: TGTGCCAGCAGGGCAAACACCGGGGAGCTGTTTTTT. The full variable domain, its missing parts supplied by reference TRBV9 and TRBJ2-2, is DSGVTQTPKHLITATGQRVTLRCSPRSGDLSVYWYQQSLDQGLQFLIQYYNGEERAKGNILERFSAQQFPDLHSELNLSSLELGDSALYFCASRANTGELFFGEGSRLTVL.